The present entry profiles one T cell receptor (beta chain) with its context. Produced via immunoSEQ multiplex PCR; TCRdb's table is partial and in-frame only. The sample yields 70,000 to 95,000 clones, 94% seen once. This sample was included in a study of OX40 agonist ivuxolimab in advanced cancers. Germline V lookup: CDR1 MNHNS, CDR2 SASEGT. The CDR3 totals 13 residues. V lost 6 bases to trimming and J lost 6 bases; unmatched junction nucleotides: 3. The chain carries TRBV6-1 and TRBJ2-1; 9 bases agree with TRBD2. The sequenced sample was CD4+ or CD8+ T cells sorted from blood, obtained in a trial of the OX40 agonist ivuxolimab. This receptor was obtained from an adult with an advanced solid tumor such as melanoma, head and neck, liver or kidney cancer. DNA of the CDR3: TGTGCCAGCAGGGCGACTAGCGGCAATGAGCAGTTCTTC. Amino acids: CASRATSGNEQFF.